This T cell receptor beta chain is from a study of T cells in Graves' hyperthyroidism and ophthalmopathy (dated by TCRdb to about 2019). Regarding the complete study: Peripheral blood samples were taken at initial diagnosis, before any treatment was given. A discovery cohort of about 96 patients, roughly 45 with Graves' ophthalmopathy and about 58 with stable Graves' hyperthyroidism, was used to find distinguishing TCR V-J signatures. Prospective prediction of ophthalmopathy was tested in an independent validation cohort of fewer than 20 hyperthyroidism patients and 17 patients who later progressed to ophthalmopathy. For training and testing, the 80 to 100 patients in the discovery cohort were randomly divided in a 7:3 ratio. In more than 5 Graves' hyperthyroidism patients, the study also compared T-cell repertoires from thyroid tissue with T-cell repertoires from blood. Once sampling was done, hyperthyroidism patients were given methimazole at a starting dose of 30 mg daily, whereas ophthalmopathy patients were given high-dose intravenous methylprednisolone. The paper describes TCR Vbeta CDR3 sequencing of 140 or so peripheral blood samples, made up of some 42 ophthalmopathy patients, approximately 76 hyperthyroidism patients and 17 progressor patients.

TCR beta CDR3 regions were amplified from RNA transcripts. The first round of RT-PCR for the TCR CDR3 was performed with the HTBI primer set and the Qiagen OneStep RT-PCR kit. A second multiplex PCR round built the libraries, followed by size selection and purification. Paired-end sequencing of the libraries was performed with 100 bp reads on an Illumina HiSeq2000. The study's processing was this. SOAPnuke was used to process the raw data, throwing out any read that contained adapters or uncalled bases, had a mean Phred below 15, or lacked an exact constant-primer or identifier match. COPE v1.2.5 was used to merge the high-quality paired reads, and each unique nucleotide sequence was defined as a clonotype. MiTCR v1.1 was used to align the clonotypes against IMGT TRBV, TRBD and TRBJ reference segments. Only V-J combinations with frequency above 0.0001, covering 99% to 99.2% of repertoires, were analysed. A TCS score was defined as the ratio of F50 (clonal expansion) to E x V (chaos), with BLOSUM62-based TCRdist applied between CDR3 peptides within each V-J. Welch's t-statistics and random forest reduced several hundred V-J features to under 15, which were used in a naive Bayes classifier (R e1071). The similarity between thyroid and blood repertoires was quantified using the Morisita-Horn index. The public reads were reprocessed in TCRdb via fastp at Q25 and MiXCR, keeping in-frame beta chains. Every distinct CDR3 protein forms one entry, paired with its most common genes and DNA. For this entry, the V and J calls and clone size follow TCRdb and not the study's own pipeline. This sample has about 840,000 distinct CDR3 sequences in its table, and over 35% of those were observed once. The ten biggest clones cover over 8% of the sample.

A distance of 9 bases separates the germline ends of V and J, which lose 6 bases and 4 bases respectively. Inclusive of the bounding cysteine and phenylalanine, the CDR3 is 12 residues long. The read is trimmed to its CDR3 DNA, 36 bases read in frame from base 1. This clonotype was found many times. No antigen is known for it. No base quality values were provided; no much bigger clone lies one nucleotide off. A patient counted as having stable Graves' hyperthyroidism if no progression to ophthalmopathy occurred over 18 months of follow-up. Hyperthyroidism patients were newly diagnosed, had a disease duration of under 2 months, and were aged 18 to 65 years. Exclusion was applied to patients with uncontrolled infections, other autoimmune diseases, pregnancy or lactation. Clinical symptoms, serum thyroxine and TRAb, thyroid ultrasound, and orbital computed tomography formed the basis for the diagnoses. Ficoll-Paque density gradient centrifugation was used to isolate PBMCs from about 10 ml of fresh peripheral blood. Total RNA was extracted with Trizol reagent, and quality was checked on an Agilent 2100 Bioanalyzer.

Study-level results and caveats: In validation, the model predicted progression to ophthalmopathy with approximately 71% sensitivity and approximately 72% specificity, a median of 6.5 months before onset. A model built on a 13 V-J signature distinguished ophthalmopathy from stable hyperthyroidism, reaching approximately 89% sensitivity and around 81% specificity in cross-validation and 80%/75% in testing. Sample size was not statistically predetermined, and blinding of investigators to group allocation was not performed. Most expanded thyroid clonotypes (frequency above 0.001) were also found in blood, which suggests that blood repertoires may mirror thyroid immune responses.

The receptor chain draws on TRBV12-3 or TRBV12-4 and TRBJ1-2; the D gene is unclear. Sequenced input: blood. The clonotype originates from a man younger than 35 with Graves' hyperthyroidism. The DNA sequence follows: TGTGCCAGCAGCCGGGCGTCCTATGGCTACACCTTC. Protein translation: CASSRASYGYTF.